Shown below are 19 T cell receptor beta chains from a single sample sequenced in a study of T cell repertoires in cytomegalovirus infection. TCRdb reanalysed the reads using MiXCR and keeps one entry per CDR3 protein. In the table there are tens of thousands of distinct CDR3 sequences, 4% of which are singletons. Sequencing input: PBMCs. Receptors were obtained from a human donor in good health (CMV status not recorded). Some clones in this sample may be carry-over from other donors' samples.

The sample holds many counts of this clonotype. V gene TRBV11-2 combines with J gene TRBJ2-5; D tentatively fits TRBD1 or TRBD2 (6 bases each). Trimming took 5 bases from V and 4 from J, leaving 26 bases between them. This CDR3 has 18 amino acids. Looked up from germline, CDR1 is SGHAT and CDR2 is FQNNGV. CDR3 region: CASSANGGAVSLLETQYF. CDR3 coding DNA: TGTGCCAGCAGCGCCAACGGGGGCGCCGTGTCTTTGTTAGAGACCCAGTACTTC.

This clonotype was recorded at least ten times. CDR3 residues: CASSLGGGRDIQYF. In nucleotides, the CDR3 is TGTGCCAGCAGCTTAGGAGGGGGGCGAGACATTCAGTACTTC. The genes are TRBV7-6 and TRBJ2-4; either TRBD1 or TRBD2 may supply D (6 bases each). V lost 1 base to trimming and J lost 8 bases, with 12 bases between them. Germline V lookup: CDR1 SGHVS, CDR2 FNYEAQ. The CDR3 is 14 amino acids.

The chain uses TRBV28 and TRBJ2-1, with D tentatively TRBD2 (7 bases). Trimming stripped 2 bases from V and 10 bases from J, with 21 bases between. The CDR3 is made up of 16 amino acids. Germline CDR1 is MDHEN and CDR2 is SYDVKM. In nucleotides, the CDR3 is TGTGCCAGCAGTTTAGTACCGGGAGGCCCTAGGGGGGAGCAGTTCTTC. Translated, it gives CASSLVPGGPRGEQFF.

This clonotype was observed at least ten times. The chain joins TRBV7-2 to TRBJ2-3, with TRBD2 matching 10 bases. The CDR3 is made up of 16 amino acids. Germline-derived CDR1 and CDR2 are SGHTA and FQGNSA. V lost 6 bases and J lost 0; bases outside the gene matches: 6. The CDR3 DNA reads TGTGCCAGCAGGAACATAGCGGGAGGAAGCACAGATACGCAGTATTTT. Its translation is CASRNIAGGSTDTQYF.

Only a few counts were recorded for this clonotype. CDR3 coding DNA: TGCAGTGCTGGACCGGGAGGTTATAATTCACCCCTCCACTTT. Its protein product is CSAGPGGYNSPLHF. The gene calls are TRBV20-1 and TRBJ1-6; D unclear. The CDR3 sequence is 14 residues long. V shed 5 bases and J shed 4 bases, with 12 bases lying between them. The V gene's germline CDR1 is DFQATT and CDR2 SNEGSKA (reference sequence).

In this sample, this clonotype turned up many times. In DNA, the CDR3 is TGTGCCAGCAGCCCTAGCGGGGGGCGCTACAATGAGCAGTTCTTC. Amino acid sequence: CASSPSGGRYNEQFF. The chain couples TRBV7-4 to TRBJ2-1; 11 bases are a match to TRBD2. The CDR3 covers 15 residues. Germline V gene lookup returns CDR1 SGHVT and CDR2 SQSDAQ. Trimming at V came to 5 bases and at J to 3 bases, leaving 3 bases not matched to a gene.

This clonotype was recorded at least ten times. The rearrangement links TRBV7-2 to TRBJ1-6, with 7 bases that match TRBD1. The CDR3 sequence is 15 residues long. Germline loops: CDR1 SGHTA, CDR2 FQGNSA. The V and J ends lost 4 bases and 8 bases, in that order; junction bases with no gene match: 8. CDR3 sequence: CASSYGQADDSPLHF. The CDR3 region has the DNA TGTGCCAGCAGCTACGGACAGGCCGACGATTCACCCCTCCACTTT.

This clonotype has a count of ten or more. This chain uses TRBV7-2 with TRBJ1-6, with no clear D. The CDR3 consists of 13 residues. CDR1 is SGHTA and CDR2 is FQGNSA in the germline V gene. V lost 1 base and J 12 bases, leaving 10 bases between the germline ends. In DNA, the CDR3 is TGTGCCAGCAGCTTAGGCATTTTAGTACCCCTCCACTTT. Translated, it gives CASSLGILVPLHF.

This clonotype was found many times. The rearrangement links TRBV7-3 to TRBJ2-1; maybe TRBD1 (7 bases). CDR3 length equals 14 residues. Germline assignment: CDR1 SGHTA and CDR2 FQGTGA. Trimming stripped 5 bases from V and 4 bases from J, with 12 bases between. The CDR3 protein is CASSAGTAYNEQFF. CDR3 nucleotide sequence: TGTGCCAGCAGCGCGGGGACAGCTTACAATGAGCAGTTCTTC.

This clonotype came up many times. This chain's CDR3 is CASSLGTAEPLHF. In DNA form, the CDR3 reads TGTGCCAGCAGCTTGGGGACAGCAGAACCCCTCCACTTT. The V and J genes are TRBV7-2 and TRBJ1-6, with 7 bases aligning to TRBD1. The CDR3 is 13 amino acids. Germline V CDR1 and CDR2: SGHTA, FQGNSA. V shed 3 bases, J shed 12 bases, and the junction held 5 bases outside the gene matches.

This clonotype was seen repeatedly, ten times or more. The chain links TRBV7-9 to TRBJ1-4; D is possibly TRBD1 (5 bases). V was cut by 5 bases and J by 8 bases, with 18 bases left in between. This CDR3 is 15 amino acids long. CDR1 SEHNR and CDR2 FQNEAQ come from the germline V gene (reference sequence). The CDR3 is CASSMPGGGEEKLFF. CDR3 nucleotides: TGTGCCAGCAGCATGCCTGGCGGAGGGGAAGAAAAACTGTTTTTT.

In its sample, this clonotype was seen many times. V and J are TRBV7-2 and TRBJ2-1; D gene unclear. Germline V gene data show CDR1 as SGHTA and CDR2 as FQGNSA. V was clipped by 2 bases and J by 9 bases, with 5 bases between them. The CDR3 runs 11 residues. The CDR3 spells CASSLYSEQFF. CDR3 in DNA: TGTGCCAGCAGCTTATACTCTGAGCAGTTCTTC.

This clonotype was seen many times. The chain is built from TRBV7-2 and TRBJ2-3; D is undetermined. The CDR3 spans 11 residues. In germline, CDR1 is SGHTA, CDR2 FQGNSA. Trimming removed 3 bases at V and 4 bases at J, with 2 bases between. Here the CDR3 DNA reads TGTGCCAGCAGCTTTGCAGATACGCAGTATTTT. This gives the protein CASSFADTQYF.

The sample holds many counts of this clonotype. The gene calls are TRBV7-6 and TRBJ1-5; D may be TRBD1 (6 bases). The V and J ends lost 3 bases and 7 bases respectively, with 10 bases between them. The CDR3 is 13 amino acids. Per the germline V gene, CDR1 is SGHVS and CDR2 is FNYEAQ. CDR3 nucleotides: TGTGCCAGCAGCTTGGCAGGGGACCAGCCCCAGCATTTT. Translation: CASSLAGDQPQHF.

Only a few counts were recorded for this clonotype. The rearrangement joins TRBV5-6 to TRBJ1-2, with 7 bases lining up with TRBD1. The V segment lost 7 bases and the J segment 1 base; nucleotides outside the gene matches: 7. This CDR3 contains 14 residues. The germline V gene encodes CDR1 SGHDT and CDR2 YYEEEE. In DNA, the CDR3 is TGTGCCAGCGTTCCGGGACAGCTTAACTATGGCTACACCTTC. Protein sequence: CASVPGQLNYGYTF.

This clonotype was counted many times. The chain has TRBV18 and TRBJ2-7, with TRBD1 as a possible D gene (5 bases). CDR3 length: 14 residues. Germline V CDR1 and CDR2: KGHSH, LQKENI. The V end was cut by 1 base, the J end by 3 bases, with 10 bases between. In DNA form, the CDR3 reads TGTGCCAGCTCACCACGTGAGACAGTCTACGAGCAGTACTTC. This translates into CASSPRETVYEQYF.

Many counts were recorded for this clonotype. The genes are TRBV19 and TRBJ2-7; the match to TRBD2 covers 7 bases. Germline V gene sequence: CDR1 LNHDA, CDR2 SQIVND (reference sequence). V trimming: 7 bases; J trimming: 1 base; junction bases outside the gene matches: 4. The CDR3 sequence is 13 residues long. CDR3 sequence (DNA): TGTGCCAGTATGGCTAGCGGTTCCTACGAGCAGTACTTC. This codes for CASMASGSYEQYF.

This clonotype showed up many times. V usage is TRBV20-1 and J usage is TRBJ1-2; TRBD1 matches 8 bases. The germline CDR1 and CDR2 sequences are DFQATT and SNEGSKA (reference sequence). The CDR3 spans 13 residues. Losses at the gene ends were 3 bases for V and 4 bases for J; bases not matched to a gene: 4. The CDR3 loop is CSASSGGLYGYTF. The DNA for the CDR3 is TGCAGTGCTAGTTCAGGGGGCCTCTATGGCTACACCTTC.

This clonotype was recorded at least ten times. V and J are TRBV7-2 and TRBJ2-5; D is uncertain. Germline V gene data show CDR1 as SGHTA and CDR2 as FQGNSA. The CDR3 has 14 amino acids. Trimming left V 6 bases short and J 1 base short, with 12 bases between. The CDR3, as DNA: TGTGCCAGCAGTTACAGACGCGTCCAAGAGACCCAGTACTTC. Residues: CASSYRRVQETQYF.